This T cell receptor (beta chain) comes out of a study of brain T cells in children with intractable seizures. Libraries were prepared by immunoSEQ multiplex PCR; TCRdb keeps only in-frame clonotypes and omits some of them. The table shows about 350,000 clones, with about 93% occurring only once. Time point indicated: blood from clinic visit 5 months post-surgery; TSC patient then seizure free. The germline gives CDR1 SGHTS, CDR2 YDEGEE. V was pared by 2 bases and J by 8 bases, with 15 bases between. This CDR3 region has 14 residues. This specimen was peripheral blood, taken more than 4 months after surgery. The chain employs TRBV5-8 and TRBJ2-3, with unresolved D. This clonotype was sampled from a boy under two years old with tuberous sclerosis and intractable seizures. CDR3 DNA: TGTGCCAGCAGCTTATCCGGTCGGATGGGTACGCAGTATTTT. It encodes CASSLSGRMGTQYF.